The T cell receptor beta chain described here comes from a study of graft-versus-host responses after intestinal transplantation. Study background: Those transplanted obtained multivisceral, liver-intestinal, or isolated intestinal grafts.

Concerning this clone itself: Its antigen is currently unknown.

This table comes from immunoSEQ multiplex PCR, and its TCRdb copy is limited to in-frame clones, with some not included. Here the sample spans around 87,000 clones, 92% being singletons. Notes on the study in general: Some patients had graft-donor T cell macrochimerism. In their allografts, the ratios of graft-versus-host to host-versus-graft T cell clones were high.

Sample: unstimulated CD8+ T cells sorted from spleen or lymph node cells, taken before transplant. The clonotype comes from a human donor who was the organ donor for an intestinal transplant.

As DNA, the CDR3 is TGTGCCTGGAGTGTCGGGTACACAGATACGCAGTATTTT. This gives the protein CAWSVGYTDTQYF. The chain employs TRBV30 and TRBJ2-3; D is ambiguous. Germline lookup yields CDR1 GTSNPN and CDR2 SVGIG (reference sequence). The V end was cut by 0 bases, the J end by 2 bases, with 6 bases between. The CDR3 extends over 13 amino acids.